These 27 T cell receptor beta chains came from one sample sequenced in a study of cytomegalovirus exposure and HLA in healthy donors. The primer mix had 60 Vbeta and 13 Jbeta primers. Sequencing was performed with immunoSEQ multiplex PCR; in TCRdb, only in-frame clones are kept and a portion is missing. The sample totals fewer than 85,000 clones. The sequenced sample was PBMCs. The receptors come from a man aged 30 to 39 in good health and CMV-seronegative.

V and J are TRBV19 and TRBJ2-7, with 8 bases lining up with TRBD1. Germline values: CDR1 LNHDA, CDR2 SQIVND (reference sequence). This CDR3 has 13 amino acids. V lost 4 bases to trimming and J lost 5 bases; unmatched junction nucleotides: 4. CDR3 amino acids: CASSRTGSNEQYF. The CDR3 DNA is TGTGCCAGTAGTAGGACAGGGTCCAACGAGCAGTACTTC.

This chain connects TRBV29-1 to TRBJ2-7; perhaps TRBD1 as D (6 bases). With 4 bases removed from V and 9 bases from J, the gap between germline ends came to 16 bases. This CDR3 is built from 12 residues. From germline, CDR1 is SQVTM and CDR2 ANQGSEA. The CDR3 region is CSVVWQGYGQYF. The CDR3, as DNA: TGCAGCGTTGTATGGCAGGGGTATGGGCAGTACTTC.

The V gene is TRBV4-1, the J gene TRBJ2-7, with D unresolved. Germline V lookup: CDR1 MGHRA, CDR2 YSYEKL. CDR3 length: 13 residues. V was trimmed by 4 bases and J by 1 base, leaving 8 bases between them. CDR3 sequence reads: CASSPSVSYEQYF. For the CDR3, the DNA is TGCGCCAGCAGCCCTTCCGTGTCCTACGAGCAGTACTTC.

The chain joins TRBV23-1 to TRBJ2-7, with 7 bases identical to TRBD1. TRBV23-1 is recorded as an ORF, its role being uncertain. This CDR3 comprises 14 residues. Germline trimming cut 9 bases from V and 2 bases from J; bases unmatched to any gene: 10. CDR3 DNA sequence: TGCGCCAGTCCACGGCCGGGACAGACCTACGAGCAGTACTTC. Protein: CASPRPGQTYEQYF.

The gene calls are TRBV10-1 and TRBJ1-2; 7 bases fit TRBD1. The germline CDR1 and CDR2 sequences are WNHNN and SYGVQD (reference sequence). V dropped 6 bases and J dropped 2; count of bases not matched to a gene: 15. The length of the CDR3 is 17 residues. CDR3 sequence reads: CASRGGLDRRPNYGYTF. The CDR3, as DNA: TGCGCCAGCAGGGGGGGATTGGACAGGAGGCCCAACTATGGCTACACCTTC.

The chain uses TRBV5-1 and TRBJ2-5, with unresolved D. This CDR3 has 14 residues. CDR1 and CDR2 from the germline V gene are SGHRS and YFSETQ. Trimming stripped 4 bases from V and 5 bases from J, with 15 bases between. In DNA form, the CDR3 reads TGCGCCAGCAGCGACTTGAGCCTCCCGGAGACCCAGTACTTC. Protein product: CASSDLSLPETQYF.

This chain connects TRBV5-1 to TRBJ2-1; 9 nucleotides match TRBD1. Germline trimming cut 3 bases from V and 8 bases from J; bases unmatched to any gene: 15. CDR1 and CDR2 (germline): SGHRS, YFSETQ. The CDR3 consists of 17 residues. This chain's CDR3 is CASSSAPPGQGGDEQFF. CDR3 nucleotides: TGCGCCAGCAGCTCCGCCCCACCGGGACAGGGTGGGGATGAGCAGTTCTTC.

V and J are TRBV7-9 and TRBJ2-6; D not certain. Germline V gene lookup returns CDR1 SEHNR and CDR2 FQNEAQ (reference sequence). The CDR3 contains 17 residues. V dropped 6 bases and J dropped 4 bases, with 19 bases sitting between them. The CDR3 sequence: CASREPLWLSGANVLTF. The CDR3, as DNA: TGTGCCAGCAGGGAGCCTCTTTGGCTCTCCGGGGCCAACGTCCTGACTTTC.

This chain links TRBV9 with TRBJ1-3; D perhaps matches TRBD1 (5 bases). This CDR3 region has 15 residues. Germline CDR1 reads SGDLS; CDR2 reads YYNGEE. V dropped 0 bases and J dropped 4 bases, with 11 bases sitting between them. This CDR3 is CASSVGAGIGNTIYF. CDR3 in DNA: TGTGCCAGCAGCGTAGGGGCAGGGATCGGAAACACCATATATTTT.

This chain links TRBV28 with TRBJ2-7; no reliable D call. Trimming stripped 3 bases from V and 4 bases from J, with 7 bases between. Germline V gene lookup returns CDR1 MDHEN and CDR2 SYDVKM. The CDR3 has 12 residues. The CDR3 is CASSLSEYEQYF. Here the CDR3 DNA reads TGTGCCAGCAGTTTGTCCGAGTACGAGCAGTACTTC.

The chain recombines TRBV6-1 with TRBJ2-7; a weak D match, TRBD2 (5 bases). Deletions cut 2 bases from V and 1 base from J, with 9 bases between. Germline V CDR1 and CDR2: MNHNS, SASEGT. CDR3 length: 14 residues. The CDR3 reads CASSERGQSYEQYF. CDR3 bases: TGTGCCAGCAGTGAAAGAGGGCAATCCTACGAGCAGTACTTC.

The chain joins TRBV4-2 to TRBJ1-3; D is undetermined. Trimming removed 4 bases at V and 0 bases at J, with 13 bases between. This CDR3 is built from 16 residues. From germline, CDR1 is LGHNA and CDR2 YNFKEQ. This CDR3 is CASSRGGQRSGNTIYF. The CDR3 DNA follows: TGTGCCAGCAGCCGGGGAGGGCAGCGCTCTGGAAACACCATATATTTT.

The J gene is TRBJ1-1, the V gene TRBV28; D call uncertain. Germline CDR1 reads MDHEN; CDR2 reads SYDVKM. The CDR3 extends over 13 amino acids. Deletions cut 3 bases from V and 1 base from J, with 6 bases between. Here the CDR3 reads CASSFQSNTEAFF. The CDR3 DNA is TGTGCCAGCAGTTTCCAGTCGAACACTGAAGCTTTCTTT.

V and J are TRBV29-1 and TRBJ1-1; 9 bases map to TRBD1. The CDR3 runs to 17 residues. The germline gives CDR1 SQVTM, CDR2 ANQGSEA. V gave up 1 base and J gave up 1 base; unmatched junction bases: 10. The CDR3 DNA reads TGCAGCGTTGAAGGATCCCGGGACAGGGTATGGAACACTGAAGCTTTCTTT. Translating it yields CSVEGSRDRVWNTEAFF.

The chain has TRBV5-1 and TRBJ1-2; D gene ambiguous. V dropped 4 bases and J dropped 6 bases, with 19 bases sitting between them. This CDR3 has 15 amino acids. Germline V gene lookup returns CDR1 SGHRS and CDR2 YFSETQ. DNA for the CDR3: TGCGCCAGCAGCCAATTGACATCCCCAACAGATGGCTACACCTTC. Protein sequence: CASSQLTSPTDGYTF.

This rearrangement joins TRBV7-2 to TRBJ1-5; possibly TRBD1 for D (5 bases). Per germline, CDR1 SGHTA and CDR2 FQGNSA. V lost 3 bases to trimming and J lost 0 bases, with 9 bases between them. The CDR3 spans 15 residues. CDR3 coding DNA: TGTGCCAGCAGCTTGGGGCAGATTAGCAATCAGCCCCAGCATTTT. It translates to CASSLGQISNQPQHF.

The V gene is TRBV5-1, the J gene TRBJ1-2; D is perhaps TRBD1 (5 bases). V lost 4 bases to trimming and J lost 2 bases, with 12 bases between them. Germline loops: CDR1 SGHRS, CDR2 YFSETQ. The CDR3 sequence is 14 residues long. The CDR3 sequence is CASSRGVQNYGYTF. CDR3 coding DNA: TGCGCCAGCAGCCGGGGGGTTCAGAACTATGGCTACACCTTC.

The J gene is TRBJ1-2, the V gene TRBV29-1; D is possibly TRBD1 (5 bases). The CDR3 is 17 amino acids. Germline V CDR1 and CDR2: SQVTM, ANQGSEA. Trimming removed 3 bases at V and 0 bases at J, with 20 bases between. The CDR3 region has the DNA TGCAGCGTTGAGGATGAGACAGCTACCTTGGCTAACTATGGCTACACCTTC. Translating gives CSVEDETATLANYGYTF.

This chain uses TRBV30 with TRBJ1-1; 7 positions agree with TRBD1. The CDR3 is 17 amino acids. After removal of 4 bases from V and 0 bases from J, the junction contained 14 bases not matched to a gene. Per the germline V gene, CDR1 is GTSNPN and CDR2 is SVGIG (reference sequence). CDR3 in amino acids: CAWNVLNPGQMNTEAFF. CDR3 DNA sequence: TGTGCCTGGAACGTTTTAAACCCGGGACAGATGAACACTGAAGCTTTCTTT.

The chain has TRBV4-2 and TRBJ2-7; tentatively, D is TRBD2 (6 bases). Trimming took 0 bases from V and 4 from J, leaving 16 bases between them. Germline CDR1 LGHNA, CDR2 YNFKEQ. The CDR3 is 16 residues long. The CDR3 bases are TGTGCCAGCAGCCAAGATAGGGGACTTCGTCCTTACGAGCAGTACTTC. It translates to CASSQDRGLRPYEQYF.

The chain employs TRBV6-1 and TRBJ2-5; the match to TRBD2 covers 12 bases. This CDR3 contains 15 residues. J lost 5 bases, V lost 4 bases, and 5 bases had no gene match. CDR1 and CDR2 from the germline V gene are MNHNS and SASEGT. This CDR3 is CASSGQLAGGETQYF. The CDR3 nucleotides read TGTGCCAGCAGTGGACAGCTAGCGGGAGGGGAGACCCAGTACTTC.

The rearrangement links TRBV5-1 to TRBJ1-5; 10 bases map to TRBD1. There are 15 residues in the CDR3. V was clipped by 4 bases and J by 2 bases; unmatched bases: 3. Germline V gene data show CDR1 as SGHRS and CDR2 as YFSETQ. The CDR3 loop reads CASSLGTGGNQPQHF. As DNA, the CDR3 is TGCGCCAGCAGCCTCGGGACAGGGGGCAATCAGCCCCAGCATTTT.

CDR3 sequence (DNA): TGTGCCAGCTCACCCCCTAGCGGGGGCCGATATCTAACAGATACGCAGTATTTT. Encoded protein: CASSPPSGGRYLTDTQYF. V and J are TRBV18 and TRBJ2-3; 10 bases are a match to TRBD2. Germline lookup yields CDR1 KGHSH and CDR2 LQKENI. Losses at the gene ends were 3 bases for V and 3 bases for J; bases not matched to a gene: 12. The CDR3 is made up of 18 amino acids.

The chain uses TRBV29-1 and TRBJ2-7, with D possibly matching TRBD1 (6 bases). Germline lookup yields CDR1 SQVTM and CDR2 ANQGSEA. The CDR3 sequence is 14 residues long. V was pared by 6 bases and J by 5 bases, with 20 bases between. CDR3 residues: CSVGAGTKYDEQYF. In DNA, the CDR3 is TGCAGCGTAGGCGCCGGGACAAAGTACGACGAGCAGTACTTC.

The J gene is TRBJ1-1, the V gene TRBV30; 9 bases agree with TRBD1. The trim removed 5 bases at V and 11 bases at J, leaving 15 bases unmatched. CDR3 size: 14 residues. Germline V gives CDR1 GTSNPN, CDR2 SVGIG (reference sequence). Written as DNA, the CDR3 is TGTGCCTGGTCTACGACAGGGGGATTAAGTGGGGCTTTCTTT. Amino acid sequence: CAWSTTGGLSGAFF. Based on the CDR3 plus reference TRBV30 and TRBJ1-1, the full variable domain is SQTIHQWPATLVQPVGSPLSLECTVEGTSNPNLYWYRQAAGRGLQLLFYSVGIGQISSEVPQNLSASRPQDRQFILSSKKLLLSDSGFYLCAWSTTGGLSGAFFGQGTRLTVV.

The CDR3 protein is CSVGGGEQYF. The CDR3 DNA is TGCAGCGTTGGGGGAGGCGAGCAGTACTTC. The chain carries TRBV29-1 and TRBJ2-7; a possible D gene is TRBD2 (6 bases). CDR3 length: 10 residues. CDR1 is SQVTM, CDR2 ANQGSEA, per germline. Trimming left V 4 bases short and J 6 bases short, with 7 bases between.

V usage is TRBV28 and J usage is TRBJ2-1; 7 nucleotides agree with TRBD2. The germline gives CDR1 MDHEN, CDR2 SYDVKM. The V segment lost 3 bases and the J segment 3 bases; nucleotides outside the gene matches: 5. The CDR3 loop spans 15 amino acids. DNA of the CDR3: TGTGCCAGCAGTTTGGGCGGGAGCGTCTACAATGAGCAGTTCTTC. It yields the protein CASSLGGSVYNEQFF.